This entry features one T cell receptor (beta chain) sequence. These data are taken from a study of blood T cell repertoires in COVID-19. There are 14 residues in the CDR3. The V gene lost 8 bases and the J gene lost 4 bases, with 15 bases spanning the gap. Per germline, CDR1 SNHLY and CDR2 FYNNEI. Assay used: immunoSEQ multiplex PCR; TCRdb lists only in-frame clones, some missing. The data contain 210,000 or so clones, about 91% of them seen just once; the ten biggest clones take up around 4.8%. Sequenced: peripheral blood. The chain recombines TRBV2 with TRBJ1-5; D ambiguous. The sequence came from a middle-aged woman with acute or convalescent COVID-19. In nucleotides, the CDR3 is TGTGCCAGCTCCCGGGAAAGGGAGAATCAGCCCCAGCATTTT. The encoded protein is CASSRERENQPQHF.